These 26 T cell receptor beta chains were sequenced from one sample in a study of T cell responses to AZD1222 COVID-19 vaccine. Data came from immunoSEQ multiplex PCR; TCRdb stores just in-frame clones and leaves some out. Of around 100,000 clones in the sample, about 85% are singletons; the top ten hold more than 3.5%. Material: peripheral blood, obtained 28 days after the second AZD1222 dose. The receptors originated from an adult who received the AZD1222 COVID-19 vaccine.

This sequence joins TRBV3-1 (or the pseudogene TRBV3-2) and TRBJ1-5; no firm D call. The CDR3 contains 14 residues. Germline-derived CDR1 and CDR2 are LGHDT and YNNKEL (reference sequence). V lost 0 bases and J 3 bases, leaving 6 bases between the germline ends. The CDR3 protein is CASSQERDNQPQHF. DNA of the CDR3: TGTGCCAGCAGCCAAGAAAGGGACAATCAGCCCCAGCATTTT.

The table lists this clone with a count of one. The CDR3 DNA reads as TGTGCCAGCAGTAGGGAGCCGAATGAAAAACTGTTTTTT. Its translation is CASSREPNEKLFF. The gene calls are TRBV2 and TRBJ1-4; D is unclear. The germline V and J ends were trimmed by 5 bases and 5 bases, with 9 bases remaining between them. The germline V gene has CDR1 SNHLY and CDR2 FYNNEI. This CDR3 has 13 amino acids.

CDR3 nucleotide sequence: TGTGCCTGGATCCTCTACCGCGGGAACACTGAAGCTTTCTTT. As protein: CAWILYRGNTEAFF. V and J are TRBV30 and TRBJ1-1; D is ambiguous. The V and J ends lost 4 bases and 1 base respectively, with 13 bases between them. Germline V gene lookup returns CDR1 GTSNPN and CDR2 SVGIG (reference sequence). CDR3 length: 14 residues.

J is TRBJ1-4 and V is TRBV7-9; 7 bases match TRBD1. There are 15 residues in the CDR3. Germline V gives CDR1 SEHNR, CDR2 FQNEAQ (reference sequence). Unmatched junction bases numbered 4, after V lost 6 bases and J lost 0 bases. The CDR3 nucleotides are TGTGCCAGCAGGTCTACAGGGGCAACTAATGAAAAACTGTTTTTT. Its protein product is CASRSTGATNEKLFF.

This sequence joins TRBV27 and TRBJ2-3, with TRBD1 matching 9 bases. V lost 1 base and J lost 3; bases outside the gene matches: 2. Germline V gene lookup returns CDR1 MNHEY and CDR2 SMNVEV (reference sequence). This CDR3 has 15 amino acids. CDR3 loop: CASSLWGQGTDTQYF. The CDR3 DNA follows: TGTGCCAGCAGTTTATGGGGACAGGGTACAGATACGCAGTATTTT.

The chain combines TRBV4-2 with TRBJ2-5; D not resolved. Deletions cut 0 bases from V and 2 bases from J, with 10 bases between. CDR1 is LGHNA, CDR2 YNFKEQ, per germline. The CDR3 consists of 15 residues. The CDR3 is CASSQDPYSQETQYF. Written as DNA, the CDR3 is TGTGCCAGCAGCCAAGATCCCTACAGTCAAGAGACCCAGTACTTC.

The chain recombines TRBV27 with TRBJ2-3, with 13 bases fitting TRBD2. The junction had 3 bases not matched to a gene; V was cut back by 3 bases and J by 0 bases. Per the germline V gene, CDR1 is MNHEY and CDR2 is SMNVEV (reference sequence). The CDR3 is 17 amino acids. CDR3 DNA sequence: TGTGCCAGCAGTTTCCCGGGACTAGCGGGAAGCACAGATACGCAGTATTTT. This sequence encodes CASSFPGLAGSTDTQYF.

This clone was counted only a few times. The chain is built from TRBV4-1 and TRBJ1-5; D not resolved. The V end lost 1 base, the J end lost 2 bases, and 9 bases lay between the germline ends. Germline V CDR1 and CDR2: MGHRA, YSYEKL. The CDR3 is made up of 15 amino acids. The CDR3 loop is CASSQVWEGNQPQHF. The DNA of the CDR3 is TGCGCCAGCAGCCAAGTTTGGGAGGGCAATCAGCCCCAGCATTTT.

This chain links TRBV7-9 with TRBJ1-1; no reliable D call. CDR1 and CDR2 (germline): SEHNR, FQNEAQ (reference sequence). Between the trimmed V and J ends, which lost 3 bases and 5 bases, there was a span of 10 bases. The CDR3 covers 13 residues. The CDR3 protein is CASSFGFGTEAFF. The CDR3 DNA is TGTGCCAGCAGCTTCGGATTTGGAACTGAAGCTTTCTTT.

This sequence joins TRBV5-1 and TRBJ1-1; D is possibly TRBD1 (5 bases). Trimming took off 3 bases at V and 0 bases at J, with 9 bases between the two ends. The germline V gene encodes CDR1 SGHRS and CDR2 YFSETQ. The CDR3 runs 14 residues. CDR3 in DNA: TGCGCCAGCAGCTCAGAGGGGATGAACACTGAAGCTTTCTTT. Its protein is CASSSEGMNTEAFF.

This chain uses TRBV9 with TRBJ2-6; no reliable D call. This CDR3 spans 14 amino acids. Trimming took off 5 bases at V and 0 bases at J, with 6 bases between the two ends. Germline V lookup: CDR1 SGDLS, CDR2 YYNGEE. The chain's CDR3 is CASRAHSGANVLTF. As DNA, the CDR3 is TGTGCCAGCAGAGCTCACTCTGGGGCCAACGTCCTGACTTTC.

The rearrangement links TRBV15 to TRBJ2-7, with D uncertain. This CDR3 has 15 residues. Germline values: CDR1 LNHNV, CDR2 YYDKDF (reference sequence). Trimming took 1 base from V and 5 from J, leaving 15 bases between them. CDR3 sequence: CATSRVGIFADEQYF. The CDR3 DNA follows: TGTGCCACCAGCAGAGTTGGGATTTTTGCGGACGAGCAGTACTTC.

CDR3 residues: CASSFFDNEKLFF. As DNA, the CDR3 is TGCGCCAGCAGCTTTTTCGATAATGAAAAACTGTTTTTT. This rearrangement joins TRBV5-1 to TRBJ1-4; D gene uncertain. Trimming removed 2 bases from V and 4 bases from J, with 6 bases in between. The germline CDR1 and CDR2 sequences are SGHRS and YFSETQ. The CDR3 loop spans 13 amino acids.

By share, this clone ranks as medium-sized. The chain links TRBV27 to TRBJ1-3; weak D call: TRBD1 (5 bases). In germline, CDR1 is MNHEY, CDR2 SMNVEV (reference sequence). The CDR3 has 18 amino acids. Trimming removed 4 bases from V and 0 bases from J, with 19 bases in between. The CDR3 loop is CASSSNGGSLHSGNTIYF. The CDR3 DNA sequence: TGTGCCAGCAGTTCCAATGGGGGATCCCTGCACTCTGGAAACACCATATATTTT.

This clone was counted only a few times. This chain uses TRBV29-1 with TRBJ1-1; perhaps TRBD1 as D (6 bases). The CDR3 extends over 13 amino acids. V was trimmed by 4 bases and J by 7 bases, leaving 16 bases between them. CDR1 is SQVTM and CDR2 is ANQGSEA in the germline V gene. The CDR3: CSVGAQGHREAFF. CDR3 nucleotide sequence: TGCAGCGTTGGGGCGCAGGGACACCGTGAAGCTTTCTTT.

This clone was found once. V and J are TRBV30 and TRBJ1-3; no definite D call. This CDR3 has 14 amino acids. V was cut by 4 bases and J by 0 bases, with 10 bases left in between. CDR1 is GTSNPN, CDR2 SVGIG, per germline (reference sequence). In nucleotides, the CDR3 is TGTGCCTGGACATACGGAAGCTCTGGAAACACCATATATTTT. Translating gives CAWTYGSSGNTIYF.

The chain is built from TRBV27 and TRBJ2-7; a weak D match, TRBD2 (6 bases). Deletions cut 3 bases from V and 5 bases from J, with 11 bases between. Looked up from germline, CDR1 is MNHEY and CDR2 is SMNVEV (reference sequence). The CDR3 extends over 13 amino acids. In DNA, the CDR3 is TGTGCCAGCAGTTTTTTCTCGGGGGACGAGCAGTACTTC. As protein: CASSFFSGDEQYF.

The rearrangement joins TRBV2 to TRBJ1-5, with a weak D call TRBD1 (6 bases). The CDR3 sequence is 14 residues long. V was shortened by 6 bases and J by 5 bases, with 14 bases between the two germline ends. Germline assignment: CDR1 SNHLY and CDR2 FYNNEI. CDR3 bases: TGTGCCAGCAGCGTACAGGGCCCAGATCAGCCCCAGCATTTT. Its translation is CASSVQGPDQPQHF.

The V gene is TRBV19, the J gene TRBJ2-5, with 9 bases lining up with TRBD2. The CDR3 length is 15 residues. V was pared by 2 bases and J by 3 bases, with 4 bases of the junction left unmatched. Germline CDR1 and CDR2: LNHDA and SQIVND (reference sequence). Here the CDR3 reads CASSILASGEETQYF. The CDR3 DNA reads as TGTGCCAGTAGTATATTGGCTAGCGGGGAAGAGACCCAGTACTTC.

The CDR3 nucleotides are TGTGCCAGCACTCCTCCCACAGATACGCAGTATTTT. Its translation: CASTPPTDTQYF. The chain is built from TRBV12-3 or TRBV12-4 and TRBJ2-3; D unresolved. This CDR3 has 12 residues. The V end lost 7 bases, the J end lost 2 bases, and 7 bases lay between the germline ends.

This clone was seen a handful of times. Here the CDR3 DNA reads TGTGCCAGTAGTACTCGTGGGAATTTCTATGGCTACACCTTC. It encodes CASSTRGNFYGYTF. The V call is TRBV19, the J call TRBJ1-2; D unclear. This CDR3 contains 14 residues. Germline-derived CDR1 and CDR2 are LNHDA and SQIVND (reference sequence). V lost 4 bases and J lost 4, with 13 bases in between.

The gene calls are TRBV28 and TRBJ1-1; D is unclear. Trimming pared 3 bases from V and 5 bases from J, leaving 13 bases between. CDR3 length equals 14 residues. The germline CDR1 and CDR2 sequences are MDHEN and SYDVKM. CDR3 sequence (DNA): TGTGCCAGCAGTTTTTTTCCGAGAGGGACTGAAGCTTTCTTT. Translating it yields CASSFFPRGTEAFF.

This sequence joins TRBV3-1 (or the pseudogene TRBV3-2) and TRBJ2-1; 13 positions match TRBD2. Per germline, CDR1 LGHDT and CDR2 YNNKEL (reference sequence). There are 15 residues in the CDR3. The V gene end was trimmed by 4 bases and the J gene end by 8 bases; junction bases not matched to a gene: 5. CDR3 sequence: CASSRGLAGVDEQFF. Here the CDR3 DNA reads TGTGCCAGCAGCCGAGGACTAGCGGGGGTCGATGAGCAGTTCTTC.

As to this clone: At one end the junction does not follow the germline gene, possibly because of a read error. The chain has TRBV7-7 and TRBJ2-5, with TRBD1 as a possible D gene (5 bases). The CDR3 loop spans 16 amino acids. In germline, CDR1 is SSHAT, CDR2 FNYEAQ (reference sequence). The CDR3, as DNA: TGTGCTAGCAGCTTAGGGGTACGACAGTCGGGAGAGACCCAGTACTTC. Its protein is CASSLGVRQSGETQYF. Drawing the rest from reference TRBV7-7 and TRBJ2-5, the complete variable domain is GAGVSQSPRYKVTKRGQDVTLRCDPISSHATLYWYQQALGQGPEFLTYFNYEAQPDKSGLPSDRFSAERPEGSISTLTIQRTEQRDSAMYRCASSLGVRQSGETQYFGPGTRLLVL.

The rearrangement links TRBV5-1 to TRBJ2-1; 9 bases agree with TRBD1. V gave up 2 bases and J gave up 6 bases; unmatched junction bases: 6. CDR1 is SGHRS, CDR2 YFSETQ, per germline. The CDR3 is 15 residues long. DNA for the CDR3: TGCGCCAGCAGCTTTCCCGGGACAGGGAGCAATGAGCAGTTCTTC. It codes for CASSFPGTGSNEQFF.

This chain links TRBV7-2 with TRBJ2-5; D possibly corresponds to TRBD1 (5 bases). CDR1 and CDR2 (germline): SGHTA, FQGNSA. Trimming removed 5 bases at V and 1 base at J, with 11 bases between. The CDR3 loop spans 14 amino acids. The chain's CDR3 is CASSLGRAQETQYF. CDR3 in DNA: TGTGCCAGCAGCCTGGGCAGGGCCCAAGAGACCCAGTACTTC.